These 8 T cell receptor beta chains were all obtained from the same sample, sequenced in a study of blood T cell repertoires in COVID-19. TCRdb's copy holds only in-frame clones and misses some; the assay was immunoSEQ multiplex PCR. The sample records 20,000 to 30,000 clones, about 92% being singletons. The sequenced sample was peripheral blood. The receptor source for this set is a human donor in a cohort sampled during active COVID-19.

This chain uses TRBV10-2 with TRBJ1-4; weak D call: TRBD1 (5 bases). CDR1 and CDR2 from the germline V gene are WSHSY and SAAADI. CDR3 length equals 15 residues. The V end lost 6 bases, the J end lost 3 bases, and 14 bases lay between the germline ends. The CDR3 spells CASRSRGLSNEKLFF. CDR3 DNA sequence: TGCGCCAGCAGGTCAAGGGGCTTGTCTAATGAAAAACTGTTTTTT.

V and J are TRBV3-1 (or the pseudogene TRBV3-2) and TRBJ1-4; no definite D call. Germline V gene lookup returns CDR1 LGHDT and CDR2 YNNKEL (reference sequence). This CDR3 is built from 13 residues. V dropped 1 base and J dropped 6 bases, with 6 bases sitting between them. The CDR3 coding sequence is TGTGCCAGCAGCCAAGGACTTGATGAAAAACTGTTTTTT. Amino acid sequence: CASSQGLDEKLFF.

Points on this clone: Compared with germline, one end of the junction differs, possibly owing to a read error. The chain uses TRBV3-1 (or the pseudogene TRBV3-2) and TRBJ1-1; possible D gene TRBD1, 5 bases. The germline V gene has CDR1 LGHDT and CDR2 YNNKEL (reference sequence). The CDR3 contains 16 residues. The CDR3 region has the DNA TGTGCCAGCAGACAAGCGTCGGTGGGTGGGGCCTCCGGAGCTTTCTTT. Amino acids: CASRQASVGGASGAFF.

The chain carries TRBV5-1 and TRBJ2-5; 8 bases agree with TRBD2. The CDR3 sequence is 19 residues long. Losses at the gene ends were 0 bases for V and 1 base for J; bases not matched to a gene: 14. CDR1 is SGHRS, CDR2 YFSETQ, per germline. The CDR3 sequence is CASSLAEVIAGPLQETQYF. In nucleotides, the CDR3 is TGCGCCAGCAGCTTGGCCGAGGTGATAGCGGGGCCCCTCCAAGAGACCCAGTACTTC.

The CDR3 DNA follows: TGTGCCAGCAGTCGACAGGGGTGGAATCAGCCCCAGCATTTT. Its protein product is CASSRQGWNQPQHF. V usage is TRBV6-5 and J usage is TRBJ1-5; 8 bases are shared with TRBD1. V trimming: 5 bases; J trimming: 4 bases; junction bases outside the gene matches: 4. The length of the CDR3 is 14 residues. The germline V gene has CDR1 MNHEY and CDR2 SVGAGI.

The genes are TRBV3-1 (or the pseudogene TRBV3-2) and TRBJ1-5; the D gene is possibly TRBD1 (6 bases). Germline V gene sequence: CDR1 LGHDT, CDR2 YNNKEL (reference sequence). V lost 3 bases to trimming and J lost 6 bases, with 12 bases between them. The CDR3 spans 14 residues. The CDR3 coding sequence is TGTGCCAGCAGCCAGGGGGCCAGGGGTCAGCCCCAGCATTTT. This sequence encodes CASSQGARGQPQHF.

The chain joins TRBV4-1 to TRBJ2-1; 14 nucleotides align to TRBD2. CDR3 length equals 20 residues. Germline values: CDR1 MGHRA, CDR2 YSYEKL. V shed 0 bases and J 4 bases; nucleotides not matched to a gene: 11. As DNA, the CDR3 is TGCGCCAGCAGCCAAGACAGACTAGCGGGGGGGCAAGTAAGTTACAATGAGCAGTTCTTC. Its translation is CASSQDRLAGGQVSYNEQFF.

The chain carries TRBV7-9 and TRBJ2-7, with D hard to call. V was cut by 2 bases and J by 6 bases, with 11 bases left in between. The CDR3 consists of 13 residues. The V gene's germline CDR1 is SEHNR and CDR2 FQNEAQ (reference sequence). CDR3 bases: TGTGCCAGCAGCTTATCCGGTGAAAGCGAGCAGTACTTC. As protein: CASSLSGESEQYF.